The clone carrying this T cell receptor (beta chain) is a singleton in its sample. The antigen is unknown. This entry is derived from a study of long-term antiretroviral therapy in people with HIV. Notes on the study in general: Subsequent to ART, diversity was augmented yet persisted below that of transplant donor controls.

Sampling of each donor yielded at least one pre-ART PBMC sample and at least two post-ART PBMC samples. Every one of the participants with HIV received treatment in the United States. This was the immunoSEQ v3.0 assay at survey level. Sequencing used immunoSEQ multiplex PCR; TCRdb keeps in-frame clones, though not all of them. The data contain about 12,000 clones, around 77% of them singletons. CDR3 size: 14 residues. CDR1 and CDR2 (germline): MNHEY, SVGAGI. Unmatched junction bases numbered 6, after V lost 7 bases and J lost 1 base. Sequenced material: unsorted PBMCs, taken 1.3 years after starting antiretroviral therapy. The TCR originated in a woman under 30 with HIV. The rearrangement uses TRBV6-5 and TRBJ1-1, with TRBD1 matching over 7 bases. The CDR3 nucleotides are TGTGCCAGCACCCTGACAGGGAGGAACACTGAAGCTTTCTTT. Its protein product is CASTLTGRNTEAFF.